The entry below gives a single T cell receptor (beta chain) sequence along with its context. Its target is not known. This sample is part of a study of CD8 T cells in ankylosing spondylitis. This CDR3 comprises 15 residues. Germline V gene sequence: CDR1 SGHTA, CDR2 FQGNSA. Trimming removed 3 bases from V and 5 bases from J, with 15 bases in between. Notes on the study in general: Reported data indicate significant enrichment of disease-linked clones within matched ankylosing spondylitis synovial fluid.

The authors made TCR beta libraries by quantitative 5'-RACE with molecular barcodes. In TCRdb, the 5' RACE reads were re-called with MiXCR into one record per CDR3 protein. Among around 180,000 distinct CDR3 sequences listed, 18% were seen once. This receptor was obtained from a male donor under 30 with ankylosing spondylitis or in good health (not recorded which). The J gene is TRBJ2-3, the V gene TRBV7-2; possibly TRBD1 for D (6 bases). Sequencing used blood, either unsorted or a sorted T cell fraction (not recorded which). The DNA of the CDR3 is TGTGCCAGCAGCTTGGCAGGGGCTAAGAGAGATACGCAGTATTTT. This translates into CASSLAGAKRDTQYF.